The present T cell receptor beta chain was sequenced within a study of cytomegalovirus exposure and HLA in healthy donors. General observations from the study: Whilst most TCR sequences proved rare, a subset of public TCRs occurred across many donors. The finding came from a later analysis; first-cohort TCR clusters tended to co-occur in the 95 to 150 validation repertoires. In vitro work confirmed that a few CMV-associated chains recognize CMV antigens.

Assay used: immunoSEQ multiplex PCR; TCRdb lists only in-frame clones, some missing. This sample has about 160,000 clones, with 84% found just once. Concerning this clone itself: Its antigen is still unknown.

Trimming took 2 bases from V and 3 from J; bases not matched to a gene: 12. The CDR3 runs to 17 residues. The germline V gene encodes CDR1 GTSNPN and CDR2 SVGIG (reference sequence). Source material: PBMCs. The sequence derives from a man aged 25-40 years in good health and CMV-seropositive. This chain links TRBV30 with TRBJ2-7, with 11 bases fitting TRBD2. The CDR3: CAWSSLMLAGGVYEQYF. The CDR3, as DNA: TGTGCCTGGAGTTCCCTAATGCTAGCGGGGGGAGTCTACGAGCAGTACTTC.